These 5 T cell receptor beta chains came from one sample sequenced in a study of Ad26.COV2.S vaccination and SARS-CoV-2 variants. Sample treatment: some 20 received Ad26.COV2.S at low or high dose, single or two shots; 5 received placebo; per-sample allocation not given. Samples came from day 63 after the first vaccine or placebo injection. The repertoire was sequenced with immunoSEQ multiplex PCR; TCRdb's copy has only in-frame clones and lacks some. The sample shows fewer than 500,000 clones, 85% to 90% of them seen only once. The sample was peripheral blood, taken in a trial of Ad26.COV2.S vaccine versus placebo. These receptors all come from a person between 18 and 60 years old who received the Ad26.COV2.S COVID-19 vaccine or a placebo.

The chain has TRBV5-1 and TRBJ2-7, with 8 bases that match TRBD1. The ends lost 0 bases at V and 7 bases at J; junction bases unmatched: 6. Looked up from germline, CDR1 is SGHRS and CDR2 is YFSETQ. The CDR3 has 14 residues. The CDR3 coding sequence is TGCGCCAGCAGCTTGGTGGGACAGGTCGGGGAGCAGTACTTC. The encoded protein is CASSLVGQVGEQYF.

This chain links TRBV11-3 with TRBJ1-4; 7 positions agree with TRBD1. The V gene end was trimmed by 5 bases and the J gene end by 10 bases; junction bases not matched to a gene: 13. This CDR3 is 15 amino acids long. The germline V gene has CDR1 SGHNT and CDR2 YENEEA. The CDR3 DNA follows: TGTGCCAGCAGCCCACGACGAGACAGGGTGGGAAAACTGTTTTTT. This gives the protein CASSPRRDRVGKLFF.

The chain joins TRBV27 to TRBJ2-3; 12 nucleotides line up with TRBD2. The CDR3 length is 17 residues. Trimming took 6 bases from V and 6 from J; bases not matched to a gene: 13. CDR1 and CDR2 (germline): MNHEY, SMNVEV (reference sequence). The CDR3 is CASRRITTSGRWDTQYF. The CDR3 region has the DNA TGTGCCAGCAGGCGAATTACCACTAGCGGGAGGTGGGATACGCAGTATTTT.

The CDR3: CAISADGYEQYV. CDR3 bases: TGTGCCATCAGTGCGGACGGCTACGAGCAGTACGTC. J is TRBJ2-7 and V is TRBV10-3, with unresolved D. CDR1 and CDR2 (germline): ENHRY, SYGVKD. This CDR3 has 12 residues. V was shortened by 4 bases and J by 3 bases, with 7 bases between the two germline ends.

The chain employs TRBV19 and TRBJ1-2; no clear D. V lost 7 bases to trimming and J lost 0 bases, with 15 bases between them. Germline-derived CDR1 and CDR2 are LNHDA and SQIVND (reference sequence). The CDR3 totals 15 residues. The CDR3 sequence: CASNVDMGANYGYTF. The DNA for the CDR3 is TGTGCCAGTAATGTAGACATGGGAGCTAACTATGGCTACACCTTC. The full variable domain, rest sourced from reference TRBV19 and TRBJ1-2, is DGGITQSPKYLFRKEGQNVTLSCEQNLNHDAMYWYRQDPGQGLRLIYYSQIVNDFQKGDIAEGYSVSREKKESFPLTVTSAQKNPTAFYLCASNVDMGANYGYTFGSGTRLTVV.